This paragraph covers one T cell receptor beta chain sequence. Its cognate antigen is unknown. Indicated treatment: around 19 received Ad26.COV2.S at low or high dose, single or two shots; 5 received placebo; per-sample allocation not given. Sampling was performed 63 days after the first vaccine or placebo injection. TCRdb's copy holds only in-frame clones and misses some; the assay was immunoSEQ multiplex PCR. The table records about 480,000 clones, around 85% of them present only once. This specimen belongs to a study of Ad26.COV2.S vaccination and SARS-CoV-2 variants. Across the whole study: Once, or twice with 56 days between doses, Ad26.COV2.S was given intramuscularly.

Trimming cost V 5 bases and J 8 bases, with 19 bases left between them. Germline values: CDR1 SEHNR, CDR2 FQNEAQ (reference sequence). The CDR3 is 14 amino acids. Whole-study findings and limits: Considerable breadth of spike-specific CD8+ and CD4+ T cell responses has reportedly been documented following vaccination. Measurements of TCR breadth and depth may have given underestimates of the total T cell responses. Participants in the vaccine arm had higher spike-specific TCR breadth; placebo recipients had lower.

This clonotype was sampled from a person between 18 and 60 years old who received the Ad26.COV2.S COVID-19 vaccine or a placebo. The sequenced sample was peripheral blood, obtained in a trial of Ad26.COV2.S vaccine versus placebo. V usage is TRBV7-9 and J usage is TRBJ2-7; D call uncertain. CDR3 loop: CASSIIWAEDKQYF. The CDR3, as DNA: TGTGCCAGCAGCATCATTTGGGCGGAAGACAAGCAGTACTTC.